One sample yielded the 13 T cell receptor beta chains listed below, sequenced in a study of T cell responses to AZD1222 COVID-19 vaccine. Repertoires were generated with immunoSEQ multiplex PCR, while TCRdb's copy carries only in-frame clones and drops some. The sample contains some 110,000 clones, around 85% of which appear only once. The specimen comprised peripheral blood, sampled 28 days after the second AZD1222 dose. The receptors come from an adult who received the AZD1222 COVID-19 vaccine.

V is TRBV27 and J is TRBJ1-2, with a possible D match to TRBD1 (6 bases). CDR1 is MNHEY and CDR2 is SMNVEV in the germline V gene (reference sequence). The CDR3 is 15 amino acids. Trimming left V 3 bases short and J 4 bases short, with 15 bases between. The CDR3 bases are TGTGCCAGCAGTTTGGAGAGGGGGTGGATCTATGGCTACACCTTC. Translating it yields CASSLERGWIYGYTF.

The chain has TRBV4-2 and TRBJ2-7; 7 nucleotides align to TRBD2. The CDR3 length is 14 residues. Germline V CDR1 and CDR2: LGHNA, YNFKEQ. The V and J ends lost 0 bases and 6 bases, in that order; junction bases with no gene match: 5. The CDR3: CASSQEGEGLEQYF. CDR3 in DNA: TGTGCCAGCAGCCAAGAAGGGGAGGGGCTCGAGCAGTACTTC.

This sequence joins TRBV5-8 and TRBJ2-6; TRBD1 aligns across 10 bases. Germline CDR1 is SGHTS and CDR2 is YDEGEE. V lost 0 bases and J lost 2; bases outside the gene matches: 5. The CDR3 covers 18 residues. CDR3 amino acids: CASSLVVGQGPGANVLTF. In DNA form, the CDR3 reads TGTGCCAGCAGCTTGGTGGTGGGACAGGGGCCTGGGGCCAACGTCCTGACTTTC.

This clone was seen just once. DNA for the CDR3: TGTGCCAGCAGACCCGGCTTAGGGACAAGGACGTTTTTT. Translation gives CASRPGLGTRTFF. The chain links TRBV3-1 (or the pseudogene TRBV3-2) to TRBJ1-4; maybe TRBD1 (6 bases). The CDR3 sequence is 13 residues long. CDR1 is LGHDT, CDR2 YNNKEL, per germline (reference sequence). V lost 6 bases and J 16 bases, leaving 21 bases between the germline ends.

V gene TRBV6-5 combines with J gene TRBJ1-2; perhaps TRBD1 as D (5 bases). This CDR3 comprises 15 residues. Trimming cost V 8 bases and J 2 bases, with 18 bases left between them. The V gene's germline CDR1 is MNHEY and CDR2 SVGAGI. The CDR3 sequence is CASRGEGRDNYGYTF. The CDR3 DNA reads TGTGCCAGCCGGGGAGAGGGCAGGGACAACTATGGCTACACCTTC.

The chain joins TRBV4-1 to TRBJ1-2, with TRBD1 identical over 7 bases. CDR3 length: 15 residues. Germline V gene data show CDR1 as MGHRA and CDR2 as YSYEKL. The junction had 5 bases not matched to a gene; V was cut back by 2 bases and J by 2 bases. This CDR3 reads CASSQTATGNYGYTF. In nucleotides, the CDR3 is TGCGCCAGCAGCCAAACTGCGACAGGGAACTATGGCTACACCTTC.

On this clone: Its ends do not fully match the called genes, so a read error is possible. J is TRBJ1-2 and V is TRBV6-5, with D perhaps TRBD1 (6 bases). This CDR3 comprises 13 residues. In germline, CDR1 is MNHEY, CDR2 SVGAGI. The CDR3 is CASNMRGSVGNAF. For the CDR3, the DNA is TGTGCCAGCAACATGAGGGGGTCAGTGGGGAACGCCTTC.

V gene TRBV19 combines with J gene TRBJ1-4; the match to TRBD1 covers 10 bases. This CDR3 comprises 19 residues. Germline values: CDR1 LNHDA, CDR2 SQIVND (reference sequence). The J segment lost 0 bases and the V segment lost 3 bases, leaving 10 bases of the junction unmatched. In DNA, the CDR3 is TGTGCCAGTAGTATCTTGTCCGGGACAGGGGTACCAACTAATGAAAAACTGTTTTTT. Residues: CASSILSGTGVPTNEKLFF.

The rearrangement links TRBV5-6 to TRBJ2-5; D call uncertain. V gave up 3 bases and J gave up 4 bases, with 25 bases separating them. CDR3 size: 18 residues. Germline CDR1 SGHDT, CDR2 YYEEEE. This CDR3 is CASSSNTPGYSTRETQYF. The CDR3 nucleotides are TGTGCCAGCAGCTCGAATACGCCCGGGTACTCCACCAGAGAGACCCAGTACTTC.

This clone was detected once. The chain combines TRBV4-1 with TRBJ1-2; D is undetermined. CDR1 and CDR2 (germline): MGHRA, YSYEKL. The CDR3 consists of 15 residues. The ends were cut back, 4 bases at V and 4 bases at J, with 16 bases in the middle. The CDR3 loop is CASSPGAPGIYGYTF. The CDR3, as DNA: TGCGCCAGCAGCCCCGGCGCCCCGGGTATCTATGGCTACACCTTC.

The V gene is TRBV7-2, the J gene TRBJ1-1, with TRBD1 matching over 7 bases. The germline gives CDR1 SGHTA, CDR2 FQGNSA. The CDR3 contains 14 residues. Trimming at V came to 6 bases and at J to 5 bases, leaving 9 bases not matched to a gene. The CDR3 reads CASRAQTGRTEAFF. The CDR3 nucleotides read TGTGCCAGCAGAGCCCAGACAGGGAGGACTGAAGCTTTCTTT.

The J gene is TRBJ1-6, the V gene TRBV11-2; 8 nucleotides align to TRBD1. Losses at the gene ends were 5 bases for V and 2 bases for J; bases not matched to a gene: 5. The CDR3 spans 16 residues. Germline-derived CDR1 and CDR2 are SGHAT and FQNNGV. The CDR3 here is CASSGKDRAYNSPLHF. CDR3 DNA: TGTGCCAGCAGCGGCAAGGACAGGGCCTATAATTCACCCCTCCACTTT.

V usage is TRBV28 and J usage is TRBJ1-1; 10 bases fit TRBD1. This CDR3 comprises 15 residues. Germline CDR1 reads MDHEN; CDR2 reads SYDVKM. With V trimmed by 8 bases and J by 3 bases, 9 bases remained unmatched. The CDR3 region has the DNA TGTGCCAGCCACCGGGACAGGGGTACTTACACTGAAGCTTTCTTT. Protein sequence: CASHRDRGTYTEAFF. The entire variable domain, with the rest obtained from reference TRBV28 and TRBJ1-1, is as follows: DVKVTQSSRYLVKRTGEKVFLECVQDMDHENMFWYRQDPGLGLRLIYFSYDVKMKEKGDIPEGYSVSREKKERFSLILESASTNQTSMYLCASHRDRGTYTEAFFGQGTRLTVV.